This TCR beta chain was recorded in a study of T cell changes during pregnancy in multiple sclerosis. Sequencing was performed with immunoSEQ multiplex PCR; in TCRdb, only in-frame clones are kept and a portion is missing. The sample contains approximately 64,000 clones, 92% of which appear only once. This sample comprised peripheral blood, obtained in the first trimester of pregnancy. The clonotype originates from a female donor with multiple sclerosis, enrolled in a pregnancy study.

The DNA of the CDR3 is TGCAGCGGCACTAACAGGGGCCCCGGGGAAGCTTTCTTT. This gives the protein CSGTNRGPGEAFF. This rearrangement joins TRBV29-1 to TRBJ1-1; 7 nucleotides match TRBD1. V lost 7 bases, J lost 8 bases, and 13 bases stayed unmatched. The CDR3 totals 13 residues. Germline V lookup: CDR1 SQVTM, CDR2 ANQGSEA.